Following are 21 T cell receptor beta chains from one sample sequenced in a study of long-term antiretroviral therapy in people with HIV. Sequencing relied on immunoSEQ assay v3.0, run at survey level. The data were produced by immunoSEQ multiplex PCR, yet TCRdb's version contains in-frame clones alone and is incomplete. The table lists about 22,000 clones, just over 85% of them singletons. The sequencing used unsorted PBMCs, collected 1.3 years after starting antiretroviral therapy. These TCRs come from a man aged 55 to 70 with HIV.

This rearrangement joins TRBV13 to TRBJ2-1; the match to TRBD2 covers 7 bases. The CDR3 runs to 15 residues. Per the germline V gene, CDR1 is PRHDT and CDR2 is FYEKMQ (reference sequence). V trimming: 5 bases; J trimming: 4 bases; junction bases outside the gene matches: 8. The CDR3 bases are TGTGCCAGCAGCCATGGGTCTAGCGGATACAATGAGCAGTTCTTC. Translated, it gives CASSHGSSGYNEQFF.

This clone ranks as medium-sized. The chain combines TRBV7-9 with TRBJ1-2; a weak D match, TRBD1 (5 bases). The V end was cut by 5 bases, the J end by 0 bases, with 13 bases between. The CDR3 runs 15 residues. The V gene's germline CDR1 is SEHNR and CDR2 FQNEAQ (reference sequence). The CDR3 is CASSSRDYPNYGYTF. In DNA form, the CDR3 reads TGTGCCAGCAGCAGCCGGGACTACCCTAACTATGGCTACACCTTC.

This clone was seen a single time. The rearrangement uses TRBV11-2 and TRBJ2-1, with a weak D call TRBD2 (6 bases). The CDR3 runs 15 residues. The V end was cut by 3 bases, the J end by 2 bases, with 11 bases between. Germline V gene sequence: CDR1 SGHAT, CDR2 FQNNGV. The DNA for the CDR3 is TGTGCCAGCAGCTTGGGTAGCGGAGCCTACAATGAGCAGTTCTTC. Amino acid sequence: CASSLGSGAYNEQFF.

The gene calls are TRBV5-1 and TRBJ1-1; tentatively, D is TRBD1 (5 bases). The V gene lost 1 base and the J gene lost 3 bases, with 10 bases spanning the gap. CDR1 SGHRS and CDR2 YFSETQ come from the germline V gene. This CDR3 has 14 amino acids. For the CDR3, the DNA is TGCGCCAGCAGCTTGTTAACGGGGGACACTGAAGCTTTCTTT. Its translation is CASSLLTGDTEAFF. Supplemented by reference TRBV5-1 and TRBJ1-1, the full variable domain reads KAGVTQTPRYLIKTRGQQVTLSCSPISGHRSVSWYQQTPGQGLQFLFEYFSETQRNKGNFPGRFSGRQFSNSRSEMNVSTLELGDSALYLCASSLLTGDTEAFFGQGTRLTVV.

This chain connects TRBV5-1 to TRBJ2-3; 7 bases are a match to TRBD2. CDR1 is SGHRS, CDR2 YFSETQ, per germline. This CDR3 comprises 15 residues. V dropped 1 base and J dropped 1; count of bases not matched to a gene: 3. The CDR3 DNA reads TGCGCCAGCAGCTTGCAACGGGGGGGCACAGATACGCAGTATTTT. Its protein product is CASSLQRGGTDTQYF.

The genes are TRBV27 and TRBJ1-1; D unresolved. Germline CDR1 is MNHEY and CDR2 is SMNVEV (reference sequence). Trimming took off 1 base at V and 0 bases at J, with 3 bases between the two ends. The length of the CDR3 is 13 residues. The chain's CDR3 is CASSLLMNTEAFF. DNA of the CDR3: TGTGCCAGCAGTTTATTAATGAACACTGAAGCTTTCTTT.

This chain links TRBV9 with TRBJ2-3; TRBD2 is a possible D gene (7 bases). Trimming left V 0 bases short and J 5 bases short, with 13 bases between. This CDR3 has 15 amino acids. Germline-derived CDR1 and CDR2 are SGDLS and YYNGEE. CDR3 in amino acids: CASSVAGGAVDTQYF. Written as DNA, the CDR3 is TGTGCCAGCAGCGTAGCGGGGGGCGCGGTAGATACGCAGTATTTT.

The rearrangement links TRBV6-6 to TRBJ2-2; D possibly corresponds to TRBD2 (5 bases). The CDR3 runs to 15 residues. Germline lookup yields CDR1 MNHNY and CDR2 SVGAGI (reference sequence). V was trimmed by 2 bases and J by 2 bases, leaving 9 bases between them. The CDR3 loop reads CASSYGSVNTGELFF. Here the CDR3 DNA reads TGTGCCAGCAGTTACGGGAGCGTAAACACCGGGGAGCTGTTTTTT.

This chain connects TRBV5-1 to TRBJ2-2; 7 nucleotides line up with TRBD2. V gave up 1 base and J gave up 5 bases; unmatched junction bases: 8. This CDR3 spans 16 amino acids. CDR1 is SGHRS, CDR2 YFSETQ, per germline. CDR3 residues: CASSLIPGRKTGELFF. DNA of the CDR3: TGCGCCAGCAGCTTGATCCCCGGGAGGAAGACCGGGGAGCTGTTTTTT.

The chain recombines TRBV11-3 with TRBJ2-1, with D possibly matching TRBD2 (5 bases). Germline V gene lookup returns CDR1 SGHNT and CDR2 YENEEA. CDR3 length equals 13 residues. V lost 0 bases and J lost 10, with 10 bases in between. The CDR3 nucleotides are TGTGCCAGCAGCTTAGATCTCGCTAGCGAGCAGTTCTTC. Amino acid sequence: CASSLDLASEQFF.

The gene calls are TRBV5-1 and TRBJ2-5, with D maybe TRBD1 (6 bases). CDR3 size: 14 residues. Looked up from germline, CDR1 is SGHRS and CDR2 is YFSETQ. The V end was cut by 4 bases, the J end by 4 bases, with 14 bases between. The CDR3 nucleotides read TGCGCCAGCAGCCCAGGGGAGATTGGAGAGACCCAGTACTTC. Its protein is CASSPGEIGETQYF.

V gene TRBV5-1 combines with J gene TRBJ2-1; 7 positions match TRBD1. This CDR3 has 14 residues. CDR1 and CDR2 from the germline V gene are SGHRS and YFSETQ. Trimming cost V 4 bases and J 4 bases; bases outside gene matches: 5. The DNA for the CDR3 is TGCGCCAGCAGCCCGGACAGGCTTTACAATGAGCAGTTCTTC. Translated: CASSPDRLYNEQFF.

The chain employs TRBV5-1 and TRBJ2-7; no reliable D call. Per the germline V gene, CDR1 is SGHRS and CDR2 is YFSETQ. The V gene lost 4 bases and the J gene lost 0 bases, with 11 bases spanning the gap. CDR3 length: 14 residues. The CDR3 here is CASSPRAGSYEQYF. The CDR3 region has the DNA TGCGCCAGCAGCCCCCGGGCTGGCTCCTACGAGCAGTACTTC.

This rearrangement joins TRBV6-4 to TRBJ2-3; D remains ambiguous. Germline lookup yields CDR1 MRHNA and CDR2 SNTAGT. The CDR3 runs to 16 residues. V was trimmed by 6 bases and J by 0 bases, leaving 16 bases between them. CDR3 sequence (DNA): TGTGCCAGCAGGGGAACAAGGAGCTATAGCACAGATACGCAGTATTTT. Encoded protein: CASRGTRSYSTDTQYF.

The rearrangement joins TRBV6-6 to TRBJ2-5; D remains ambiguous. Germline V gives CDR1 MNHNY, CDR2 SVGAGI (reference sequence). The CDR3 is 14 amino acids. Trimming took 5 bases from V and 2 from J, leaving 12 bases between them. This chain's CDR3 is CASSKDGIQETQYF. CDR3 nucleotide sequence: TGTGCCAGCAGTAAGGACGGTATTCAAGAGACCCAGTACTTC.

V gene TRBV10-3 combines with J gene TRBJ2-2; D is possibly TRBD1 or TRBD2 (6 bases each). The CDR3 is 15 amino acids. Deletions cut 8 bases from V and 2 bases from J, with 15 bases between. Germline assignment: CDR1 ENHRY and CDR2 SYGVKD. The CDR3 DNA reads as TGTGCCATCGGCCTGGGGGGCGCAAACACCGGGGAGCTGTTTTTT. Protein sequence: CAIGLGGANTGELFF.

The CDR3 sequence is CSEVLAGGPPDTQYF. The CDR3 DNA is TGCAGCGAGGTACTAGCGGGGGGGCCCCCAGATACGCAGTATTTT. This chain joins TRBV29-1 and TRBJ2-3; 13 positions match TRBD2. The germline gives CDR1 SQVTM, CDR2 ANQGSEA. The CDR3 covers 15 residues. The V and J ends lost 7 bases and 4 bases, in that order; junction bases with no gene match: 8.

This sequence joins TRBV5-5 and TRBJ2-3; D is unclear. The germline V gene encodes CDR1 SGHKS and CDR2 YYEKEE (reference sequence). The CDR3 is made up of 14 amino acids. The V gene lost 1 base and the J gene lost 2 bases, with 8 bases spanning the gap. CDR3 residues: CASSLPRVTDTQYF. CDR3 coding DNA: TGTGCCAGCAGCTTGCCACGGGTCACAGATACGCAGTATTTT.

This chain connects TRBV15 to TRBJ2-5; D is perhaps TRBD1 (6 bases). The V end lost 0 bases, the J end lost 1 base, and 6 bases lay between the germline ends. CDR1 and CDR2 (germline): LNHNV, YYDKDF (reference sequence). This CDR3 has 14 amino acids. In DNA form, the CDR3 reads TGTGCCACCAGCAGAGACAGGGGCCAAGAGACCCAGTACTTC. Translation: CATSRDRGQETQYF.

V is TRBV4-3 and J is TRBJ1-1; D might be TRBD1 (6 bases). V shed 0 bases and J shed 3 bases, with 14 bases lying between them. The CDR3 length is 16 residues. CDR1 LGHNA and CDR2 YSLEER come from the germline V gene. The CDR3 region has the DNA TGCGCCAGCAGCCAAGATGGGGGGCTCAGTGACACTGAAGCTTTCTTT. Its translation is CASSQDGGLSDTEAFF.

This chain uses TRBV7-3 with TRBJ2-3; possible D gene TRBD2, 6 bases. Trimming took 4 bases from V and 4 from J, leaving 12 bases between them. The CDR3 loop spans 14 amino acids. Germline V gene sequence: CDR1 SGHTA, CDR2 FQGTGA. The CDR3 loop is CASSSGTAPDTQYF. The CDR3 DNA sequence: TGTGCCAGCAGCTCCGGGACTGCCCCAGATACGCAGTATTTT.